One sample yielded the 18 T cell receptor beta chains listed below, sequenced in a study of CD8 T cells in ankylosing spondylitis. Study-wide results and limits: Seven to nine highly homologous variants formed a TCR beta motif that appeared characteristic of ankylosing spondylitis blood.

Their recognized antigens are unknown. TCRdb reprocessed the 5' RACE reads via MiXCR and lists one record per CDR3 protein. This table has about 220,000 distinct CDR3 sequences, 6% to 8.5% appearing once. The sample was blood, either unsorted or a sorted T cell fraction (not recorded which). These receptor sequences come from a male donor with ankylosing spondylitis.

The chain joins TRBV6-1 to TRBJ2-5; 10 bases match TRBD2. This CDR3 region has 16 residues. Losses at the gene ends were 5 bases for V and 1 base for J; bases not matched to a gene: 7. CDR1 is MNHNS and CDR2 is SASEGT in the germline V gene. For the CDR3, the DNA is TGTGCCAGCAGTCAAACTAGCGGGAACCGCCAAGAGACCCAGTACTTC. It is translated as CASSQTSGNRQETQYF.

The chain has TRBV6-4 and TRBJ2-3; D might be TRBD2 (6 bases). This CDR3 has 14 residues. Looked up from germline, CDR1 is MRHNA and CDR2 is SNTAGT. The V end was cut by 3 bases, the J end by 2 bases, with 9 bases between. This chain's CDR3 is CASSDRGSTDTQYF. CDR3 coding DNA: TGTGCCAGCAGTGATCGGGGGTCCACAGATACGCAGTATTTT.

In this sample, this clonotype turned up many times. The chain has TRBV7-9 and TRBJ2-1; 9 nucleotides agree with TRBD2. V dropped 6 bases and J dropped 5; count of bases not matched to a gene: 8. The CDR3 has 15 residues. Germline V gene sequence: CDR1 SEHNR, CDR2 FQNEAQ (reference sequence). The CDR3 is CASSLAGFRNNEQFF. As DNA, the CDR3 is TGTGCCAGCAGTCTAGCGGGATTCCGGAACAATGAGCAGTTCTTC. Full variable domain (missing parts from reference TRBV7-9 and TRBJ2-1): DTGVSQNPRHKITKRGQNVTFRCDPISEHNRLYWYRQTLGQGPEFLTYFQNEAQLEKSRLLSDRFSAERPKGSFSTLEIQRTEQGDSAMYLCASSLAGFRNNEQFFGPGTRLTVL.

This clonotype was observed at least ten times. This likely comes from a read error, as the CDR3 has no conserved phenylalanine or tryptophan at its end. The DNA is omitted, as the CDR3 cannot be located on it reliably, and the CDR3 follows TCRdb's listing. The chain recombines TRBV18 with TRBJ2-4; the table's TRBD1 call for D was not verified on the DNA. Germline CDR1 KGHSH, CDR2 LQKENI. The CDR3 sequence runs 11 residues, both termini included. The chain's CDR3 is CASSPGQFPIP.

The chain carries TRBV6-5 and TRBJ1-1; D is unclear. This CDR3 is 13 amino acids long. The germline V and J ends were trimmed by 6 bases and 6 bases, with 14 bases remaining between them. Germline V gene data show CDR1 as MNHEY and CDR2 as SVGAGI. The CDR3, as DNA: TGTGCCAGCAGCTTACACAAGAGGTCTGAAGCTTTCTTT. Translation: CASSLHKRSEAFF.

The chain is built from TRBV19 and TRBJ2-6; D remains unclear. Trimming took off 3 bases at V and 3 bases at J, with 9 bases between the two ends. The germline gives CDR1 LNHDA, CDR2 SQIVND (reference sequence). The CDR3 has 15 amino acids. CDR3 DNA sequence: TGTGCCAGTAGTATTTTTCCCGGTGGGGCCAACGTCCTGACTTTC. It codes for CASSIFPGGANVLTF.

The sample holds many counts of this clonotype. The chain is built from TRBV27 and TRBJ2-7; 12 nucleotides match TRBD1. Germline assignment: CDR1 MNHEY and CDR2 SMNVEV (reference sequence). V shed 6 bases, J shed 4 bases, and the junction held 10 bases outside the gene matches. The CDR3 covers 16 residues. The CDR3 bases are TGTGCCAGCAGGGGACAGGGGGCCTTCGAGAGATACGAGCAGTACTTC. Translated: CASRGQGAFERYEQYF.

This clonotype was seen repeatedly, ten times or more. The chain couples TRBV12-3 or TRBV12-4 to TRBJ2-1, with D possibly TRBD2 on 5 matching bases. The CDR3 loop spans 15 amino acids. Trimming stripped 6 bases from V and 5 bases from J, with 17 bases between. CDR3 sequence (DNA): TGTGCCAGCAGCCCAGGCCTAGCCCCCAACAATGAGCAGTTCTTC. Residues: CASSPGLAPNNEQFF.

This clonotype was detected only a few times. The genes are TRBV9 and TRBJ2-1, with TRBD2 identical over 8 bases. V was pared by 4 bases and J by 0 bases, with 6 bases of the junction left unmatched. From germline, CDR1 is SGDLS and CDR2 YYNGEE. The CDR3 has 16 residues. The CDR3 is CASSISGGPSYNEQFF. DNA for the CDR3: TGTGCCAGCAGCATAAGCGGGGGCCCCTCCTACAATGAGCAGTTCTTC.

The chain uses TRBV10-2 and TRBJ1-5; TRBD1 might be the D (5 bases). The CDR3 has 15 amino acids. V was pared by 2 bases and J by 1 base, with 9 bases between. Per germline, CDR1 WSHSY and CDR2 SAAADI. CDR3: CASSEVGTSNQPQHF. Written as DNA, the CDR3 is TGCGCCAGCAGTGAGGTGGGGACGAGCAATCAGCCCCAGCATTTT.

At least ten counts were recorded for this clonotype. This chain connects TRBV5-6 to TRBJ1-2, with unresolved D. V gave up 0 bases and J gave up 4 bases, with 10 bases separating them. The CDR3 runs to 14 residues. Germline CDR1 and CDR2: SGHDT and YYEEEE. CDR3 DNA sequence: TGTGCCAGCAGCTTGGCTAGAGGCGTCTATGGCTACACCTTC. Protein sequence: CASSLARGVYGYTF.

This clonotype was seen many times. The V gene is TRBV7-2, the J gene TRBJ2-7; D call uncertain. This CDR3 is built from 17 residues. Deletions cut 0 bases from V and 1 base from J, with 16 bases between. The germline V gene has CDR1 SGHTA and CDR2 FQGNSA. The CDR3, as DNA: TGTGCCAGCAGCTTAGCAGGATATTCACGAGGTTCCTACGAGCAGTACTTC. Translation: CASSLAGYSRGSYEQYF.

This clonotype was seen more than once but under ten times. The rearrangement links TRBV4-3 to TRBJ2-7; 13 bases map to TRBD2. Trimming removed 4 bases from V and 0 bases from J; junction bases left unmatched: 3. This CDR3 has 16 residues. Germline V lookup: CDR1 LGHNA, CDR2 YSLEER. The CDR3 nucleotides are TGCGCCAGCAGCCCTGGGACTAGCGGGGCCTCCTACGAGCAGTACTTC. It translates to CASSPGTSGASYEQYF.

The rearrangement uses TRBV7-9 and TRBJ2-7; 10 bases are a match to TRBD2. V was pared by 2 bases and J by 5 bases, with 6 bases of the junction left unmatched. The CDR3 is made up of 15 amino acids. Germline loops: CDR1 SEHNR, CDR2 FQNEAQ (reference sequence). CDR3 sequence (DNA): TGTGCCAGCAGCTTAAGTCTAGCGGGAGAAAACGAGCAGTACTTC. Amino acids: CASSLSLAGENEQYF.

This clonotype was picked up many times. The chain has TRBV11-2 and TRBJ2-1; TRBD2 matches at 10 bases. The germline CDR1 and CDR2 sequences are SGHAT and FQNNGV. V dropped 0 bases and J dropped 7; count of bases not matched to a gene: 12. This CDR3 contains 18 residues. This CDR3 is CASSLDWASGGLGNEQFF. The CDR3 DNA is TGTGCCAGCAGCTTAGATTGGGCTAGCGGGGGCCTAGGTAATGAGCAGTTCTTC.

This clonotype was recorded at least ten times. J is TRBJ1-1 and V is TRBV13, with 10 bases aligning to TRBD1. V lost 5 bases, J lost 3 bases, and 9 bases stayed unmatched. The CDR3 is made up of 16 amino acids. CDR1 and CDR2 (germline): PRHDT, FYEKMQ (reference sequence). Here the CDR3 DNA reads TGTGCCAGCAGCCCCCGGGACAGGGGAAGTCACACTGAAGCTTTCTTT. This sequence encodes CASSPRDRGSHTEAFF.

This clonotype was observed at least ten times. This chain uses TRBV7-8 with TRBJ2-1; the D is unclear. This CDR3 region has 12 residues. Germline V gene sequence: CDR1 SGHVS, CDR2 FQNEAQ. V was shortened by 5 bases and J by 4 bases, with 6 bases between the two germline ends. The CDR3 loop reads CASSTKYNEQFF. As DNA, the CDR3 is TGTGCCAGCAGCACAAAATACAATGAGCAGTTCTTC.

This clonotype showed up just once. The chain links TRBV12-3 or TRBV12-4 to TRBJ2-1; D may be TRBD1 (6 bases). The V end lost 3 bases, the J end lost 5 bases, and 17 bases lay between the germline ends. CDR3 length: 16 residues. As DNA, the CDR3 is TGTGCCAGCAGTTTGAAGGGGGTAGTATCGGACAATGAGCAGTTCTTC. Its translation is CASSLKGVVSDNEQFF.